The clone carrying this T cell receptor (beta chain) was seen once. Its matching antigen is unknown. CD45RO-negative, CCR7-selected cells formed the naive CD8 fraction, which excluded terminally differentiated effector memory CD45RA+ cells. This record belongs to a study of shared clonotypes between healthy human individuals. Study overall: The plates for each donor numbered three CD4 naive, three CD4 memory, two CD8 naive and one CD8 memory.

Findings and limits, study-wide: Generation probability values for non-shared clonotypes were lower than those for clonotypes shared by all four donors. Despite large depth, sorted-subset datasets appeared incompletely sequenced.

The germline V gene has CDR1 SGHAT and CDR2 FQNNGV. The CDR3 extends over 16 amino acids. The V end lost 5 bases, the J end lost 9 bases, and 20 bases lay between the germline ends. The repertoire was sequenced with immunoSEQ multiplex PCR; TCRdb's copy has only in-frame clones and lacks some. Of millions of clones listed, roughly 94% are singletons. The chain combines TRBV11-2 with TRBJ1-6; possibly TRBD1 for D (5 bases). The sample taken for sequencing was naive CD8+ T cells sorted from blood. The sequence derives from a man between 18 and 29 years old in good health. CDR3 sequence (DNA): TGTGCCAGCAGCCCGGGACGGATGGAACTGGGTTCACCCCTCCACTTT. Translated: CASSPGRMELGSPLHF.